Below, one T cell receptor beta chain is given with its context. The data belong to a study of blood T cell repertoires in COVID-19. Sequencing was performed with immunoSEQ multiplex PCR; in TCRdb, only in-frame clones are kept and a portion is missing. The repertoire holds hundreds of thousands of clones, 70% to 90% seen once, with 5.5% to 7% in the top ten. The sequence derives from a man at least 80 years old with acute or convalescent COVID-19. The sequencing input was peripheral blood.

The DNA of the CDR3 is TGTGCCGGAATAGCGGCTGAAAAACTGTTTTTT. The encoded protein is CAGIAAEKLFF. The chain carries TRBV30 and TRBJ1-4; no clear D. This CDR3 has 11 residues. Germline values: CDR1 GTSNPN, CDR2 SVGIG (reference sequence). Trimming left V 8 bases short and J 7 bases short, with 11 bases between.